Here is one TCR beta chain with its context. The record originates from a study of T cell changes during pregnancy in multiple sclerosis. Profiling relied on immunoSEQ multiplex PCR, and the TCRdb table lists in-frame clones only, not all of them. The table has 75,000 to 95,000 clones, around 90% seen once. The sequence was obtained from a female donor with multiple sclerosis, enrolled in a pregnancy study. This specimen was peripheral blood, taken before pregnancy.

The CDR3 spells CASRDPGPYEQYF. The CDR3 coding sequence is TGTGCCAGCAGGGACCCAGGGCCCTACGAGCAGTACTTC. The chain is built from TRBV2 and TRBJ2-7, with D perhaps TRBD1 (5 bases). V lost 6 bases to trimming and J lost 2 bases, with 11 bases between them. There are 13 residues in the CDR3. CDR1 and CDR2 (germline): SNHLY, FYNNEI.